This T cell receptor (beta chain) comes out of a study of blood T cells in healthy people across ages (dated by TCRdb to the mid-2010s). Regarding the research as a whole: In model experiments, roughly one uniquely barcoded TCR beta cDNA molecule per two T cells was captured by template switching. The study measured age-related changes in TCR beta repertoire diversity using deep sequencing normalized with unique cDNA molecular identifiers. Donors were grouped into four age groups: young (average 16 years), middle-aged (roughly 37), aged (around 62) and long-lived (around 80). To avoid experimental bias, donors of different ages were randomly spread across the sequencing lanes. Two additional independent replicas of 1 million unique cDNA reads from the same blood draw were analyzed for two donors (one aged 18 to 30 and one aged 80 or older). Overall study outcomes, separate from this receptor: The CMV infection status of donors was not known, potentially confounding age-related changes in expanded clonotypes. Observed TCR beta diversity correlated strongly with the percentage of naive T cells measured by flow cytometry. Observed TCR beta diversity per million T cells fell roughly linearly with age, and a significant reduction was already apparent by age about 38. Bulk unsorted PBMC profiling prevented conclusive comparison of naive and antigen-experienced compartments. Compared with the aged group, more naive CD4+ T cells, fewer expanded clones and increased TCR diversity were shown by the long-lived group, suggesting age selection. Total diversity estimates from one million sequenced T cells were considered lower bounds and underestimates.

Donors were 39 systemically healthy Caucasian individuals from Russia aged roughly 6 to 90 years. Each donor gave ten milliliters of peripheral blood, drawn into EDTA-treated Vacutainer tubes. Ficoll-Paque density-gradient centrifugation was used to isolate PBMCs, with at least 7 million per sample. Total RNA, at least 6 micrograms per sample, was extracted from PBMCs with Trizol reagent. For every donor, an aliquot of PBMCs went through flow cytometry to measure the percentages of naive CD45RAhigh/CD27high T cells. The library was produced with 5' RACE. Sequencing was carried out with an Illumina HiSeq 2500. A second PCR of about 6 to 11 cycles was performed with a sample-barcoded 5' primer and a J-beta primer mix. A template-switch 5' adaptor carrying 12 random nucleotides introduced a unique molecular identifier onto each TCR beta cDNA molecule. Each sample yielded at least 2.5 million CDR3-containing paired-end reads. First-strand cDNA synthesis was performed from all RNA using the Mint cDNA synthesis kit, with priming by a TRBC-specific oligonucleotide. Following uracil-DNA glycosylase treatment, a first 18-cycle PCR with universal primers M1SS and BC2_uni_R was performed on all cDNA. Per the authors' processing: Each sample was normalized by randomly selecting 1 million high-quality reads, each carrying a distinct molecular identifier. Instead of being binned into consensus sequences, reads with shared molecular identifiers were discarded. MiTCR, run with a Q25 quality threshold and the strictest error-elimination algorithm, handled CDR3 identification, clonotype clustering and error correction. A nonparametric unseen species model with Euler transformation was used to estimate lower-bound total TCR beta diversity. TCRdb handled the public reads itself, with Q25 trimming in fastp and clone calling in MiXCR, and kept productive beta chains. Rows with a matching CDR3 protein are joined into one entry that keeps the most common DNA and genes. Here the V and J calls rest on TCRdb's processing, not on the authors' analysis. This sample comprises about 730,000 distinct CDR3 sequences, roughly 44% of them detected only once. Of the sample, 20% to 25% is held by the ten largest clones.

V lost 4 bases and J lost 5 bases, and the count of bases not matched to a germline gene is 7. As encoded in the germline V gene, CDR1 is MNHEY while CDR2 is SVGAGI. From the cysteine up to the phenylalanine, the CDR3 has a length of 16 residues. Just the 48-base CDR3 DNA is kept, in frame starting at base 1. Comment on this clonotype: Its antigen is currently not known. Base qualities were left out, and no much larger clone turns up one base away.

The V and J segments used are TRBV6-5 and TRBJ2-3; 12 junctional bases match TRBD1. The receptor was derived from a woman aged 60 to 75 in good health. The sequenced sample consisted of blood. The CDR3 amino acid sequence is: CASSSPGQGALDTQYF. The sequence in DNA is TGTGCCAGCAGTTCACCGGGACAGGGGGCTTTAGATACGCAGTATTTT.